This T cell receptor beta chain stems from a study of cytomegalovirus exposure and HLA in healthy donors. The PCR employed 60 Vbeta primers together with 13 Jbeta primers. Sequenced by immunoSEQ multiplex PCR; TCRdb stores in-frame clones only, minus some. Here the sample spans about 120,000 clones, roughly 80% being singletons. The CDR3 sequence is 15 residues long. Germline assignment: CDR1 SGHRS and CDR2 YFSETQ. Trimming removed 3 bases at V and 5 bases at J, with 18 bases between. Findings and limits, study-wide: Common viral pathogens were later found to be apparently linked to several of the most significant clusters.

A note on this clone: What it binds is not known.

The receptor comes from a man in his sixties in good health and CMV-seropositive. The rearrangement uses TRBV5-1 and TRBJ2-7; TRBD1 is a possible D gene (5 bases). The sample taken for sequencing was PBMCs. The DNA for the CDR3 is TGCGCCAGCAGCTCTACAGGATATTTTATGGACGAGCAGTACTTC. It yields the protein CASSSTGYFMDEQYF.